Listed here are 12 T cell receptor beta chains from one sample, sequenced in a study of T cells after yellow fever vaccination. TCRdb re-derived calls from the 5' RACE reads in MiXCR, one entry per CDR3 protein. The repertoire holds about 310,000 distinct CDR3 sequences, with around 4% as singletons. The sequencing here drew on PBMCs, taken on the day of the yellow fever booster vaccination. The source of these receptors is a man aged 18 to 30 who received the YFV17D yellow fever vaccine.

A few counts support this clonotype. The genes are TRBV7-3 and TRBJ2-6; no reliable D call. Between the trimmed V and J ends, which lost 5 bases and 0 bases, there was a span of 8 bases. The CDR3 totals 15 residues. Germline V gene sequence: CDR1 SGHTA, CDR2 FQGTGA. In DNA form, the CDR3 reads TGTGCCAGCAGCAAGACTCTCTCTGGGGCCAACGTCCTGACTTTC. Its translation: CASSKTLSGANVLTF. The full variable domain, rest sourced from reference TRBV7-3 and TRBJ2-6, is GAGVSQTPSNKVTEKGKYVELRCDPISGHTALYWYRQSLGQGPEFLIYFQGTGAADDSGLPNDRFFAVRPEGSVSTLKIQRTERGDSAVYLCASSKTLSGANVLTFGAGSRLTVL.

V usage is TRBV19 and J usage is TRBJ2-4; D might be TRBD1 (5 bases). The CDR3 runs to 12 residues. Germline V CDR1 and CDR2: LNHDA, SQIVND (reference sequence). Deletions cut 6 bases from V and 6 bases from J, with 9 bases between. The CDR3 region is CASSNRGNIQYF. DNA for the CDR3: TGTGCCAGTAGCAATAGGGGAAACATTCAGTACTTC.

The sample holds many counts of this clonotype. The chain carries TRBV6-5 and TRBJ1-1, with a weak D call TRBD1 (5 bases). CDR3 length: 15 amino acids. The germline V and J ends were trimmed by 2 bases and 5 bases, with 15 bases remaining between them. Germline values: CDR1 MNHEY, CDR2 SVGAGI. The CDR3 region is CASSYLPRGRTEAFF. For the CDR3, the DNA is TGTGCCAGCAGTTACCTCCCGCGGGGGAGGACTGAAGCTTTCTTT.

The sample holds many counts of this clonotype. V and J are TRBV11-2 and TRBJ1-3, with a tentative D call TRBD1 (6 bases). Per germline, CDR1 SGHAT and CDR2 FQNNGV. The CDR3 loop spans 15 amino acids. V shed 6 bases and J shed 2 bases, with 14 bases lying between them. For the CDR3, the DNA is TGTGCCAGCAGGGACAGAGTCCTACCTGGAAACACCATATATTTT. Amino acid sequence: CASRDRVLPGNTIYF.

This clonotype was seen at least ten times. The chain recombines TRBV6-4 with TRBJ2-2, with unresolved D. The V end lost 0 bases, the J end lost 7 bases, and 6 bases lay between the germline ends. The CDR3 consists of 13 residues. Germline CDR1 MRHNA, CDR2 SNTAGT. The CDR3 here is CASSDSEVGELFF. CDR3 nucleotides: TGTGCCAGCAGTGACTCAGAGGTCGGGGAGCTGTTTTTT.

This clonotype was seen at least ten times. The chain has TRBV7-3 and TRBJ2-3; 10 bases are shared with TRBD2. Germline values: CDR1 SGHTA, CDR2 FQGTGA. The V gene end was trimmed by 1 base and the J gene end by 0 bases; junction bases not matched to a gene: 13. The CDR3 spans 20 residues. CDR3 amino acids: CASSLISQRGGRASTDTQYF. The CDR3 DNA reads TGTGCCAGCAGCTTAATCTCCCAGCGGGGGGGCCGGGCTAGCACAGATACGCAGTATTTT.

This clonotype was found a few times. The chain links TRBV5-5 to TRBJ2-4; the D gene is possibly TRBD2 (7 bases). From germline, CDR1 is SGHKS and CDR2 YYEKEE (reference sequence). The CDR3 contains 17 residues. Between the trimmed V and J ends, which lost 0 bases and 3 bases, there was a span of 16 bases. This CDR3 reads CASSLGGGRAGKNIQYF. The CDR3 DNA reads TGTGCCAGCAGCTTGGGGGGGGGCAGGGCCGGCAAAAACATTCAGTACTTC. Looking up the rest from reference TRBV5-5 and TRBJ2-4 gives the full variable domain: DAGVTQSPTHLIKTRGQQVTLRCSPISGHKSVSWYQQVLGQGPQFIFQYYEKEERGRGNFPDRFSARQFPNYSSELNVNALLLGDSALYLCASSLGGGRAGKNIQYFGAGTRLSVL.

In this sample, this clonotype turned up many times. The chain recombines TRBV14 with TRBJ2-5; D may be TRBD2 (5 bases). The CDR3 is 15 residues long. Trimming took 1 base from V and 1 from J, leaving 10 bases between them. CDR1 is SGHDN and CDR2 is FVKESK in the germline V gene. CDR3 residues: CASSQGDYFQETQYF. CDR3 bases: TGTGCCAGCAGCCAAGGTGACTACTTCCAAGAGACCCAGTACTTC.

This clonotype was observed a handful of times. V is TRBV12-3 or TRBV12-4 and J is TRBJ1-5; D not resolved. V was clipped by 0 bases and J by 5 bases, with 8 bases between them. The CDR3 totals 14 residues. In DNA form, the CDR3 reads TGTGCCAGCAGTTTAGCGACCCTATATCAGCCCCAGCATTTT. This encodes CASSLATLYQPQHF.

The table lists this clonotype with many counts. The chain couples TRBV7-2 to TRBJ2-1; 7 bases line up with TRBD1. This CDR3 is 16 amino acids long. V lost 5 bases to trimming and J lost 2 bases; unmatched junction nucleotides: 9. Germline CDR1 and CDR2: SGHTA and FQGNSA. The CDR3 loop is CASSSPGQGAYNEQFF. The CDR3, as DNA: TGTGCCAGCAGCAGTCCCGGGCAGGGGGCCTACAATGAGCAGTTCTTC.

This clonotype was counted many times. This rearrangement joins TRBV11-2 to TRBJ2-7, with D perhaps matching TRBD1 or TRBD2 (5 bases each). From germline, CDR1 is SGHAT and CDR2 FQNNGV. V shed 1 base and J shed 7 bases, with 14 bases lying between them. The length of the CDR3 is 14 residues. As DNA, the CDR3 is TGTGCCAGCAGCTTAGGAGGGGTATACGGGGAGCAGTACTTC. Translated, it gives CASSLGGVYGEQYF. The variable domain in full, with the rest retrieved from reference TRBV11-2 and TRBJ2-7, is EAGVAQSPRYKIIEKRQSVAFWCNPISGHATLYWYQQILGQGPKLLIQFQNNGVVDDSQLPKDRFSAERLKGVDSTLKIQPAKLEDSAVYLCASSLGGVYGEQYFGPGTRLTVT.

The gene calls are TRBV20-1 and TRBJ2-7; D is undetermined. Germline CDR1 DFQATT, CDR2 SNEGSKA (reference sequence). V was clipped by 4 bases and J by 1 base, with 11 bases between them. The CDR3 is 13 residues long. The CDR3 nucleotides are TGCAGTGCTACGGTACGGCCATCCTACGAGCAGTACTTC. The encoded protein is CSATVRPSYEQYF.